The 14 T cell receptor beta chains below come from one sample, sequenced in a study of shared clonotypes between healthy human individuals. Using immunoSEQ multiplex PCR, the repertoire was profiled, and TCRdb retains in-frame clones only, with some absent. The sample lists hundreds of thousands of clones; 98% were seen once. As defined, naive CD8 cells were CD45RO-negative and positively selected for CCR7, with terminally differentiated effector memory CD45RA+ cells excluded. Sequenced input: naive CD8+ T cells sorted from blood. These receptors all come from a man under 40 in good health.

This clone was seen just once. The chain links TRBV9 to TRBJ1-1; D is unresolved. Germline V gives CDR1 SGDLS, CDR2 YYNGEE. V lost 7 bases, J lost 1 base, and 11 bases lay in between. The CDR3 covers 13 residues. The CDR3 spells CASGARENTEAFF. The CDR3 DNA reads as TGTGCCAGCGGCGCGCGGGAGAACACTGAAGCTTTCTTT.

The chain recombines TRBV27 with TRBJ2-3; D unresolved. Trimming cost V 3 bases and J 4 bases, with 11 bases left between them. CDR1 MNHEY and CDR2 SMNVEV come from the germline V gene (reference sequence). This CDR3 is built from 14 residues. CDR3 sequence reads: CASSFPASPDTQYF. CDR3 coding DNA: TGTGCCAGCAGTTTCCCCGCCTCTCCAGATACGCAGTATTTT.

J is TRBJ2-7 and V is TRBV25-1, with D tentatively TRBD1 or TRBD2 (5 bases each). Trimming took 10 bases from V and 0 from J, leaving 13 bases between them. This CDR3 comprises 13 residues. Germline V gene data show CDR1 as MGHDK and CDR2 as SYGVNS. The CDR3 sequence is CATRDGASYEQYF. CDR3 in DNA: TGTGCCACCAGGGACGGAGCCTCCTACGAGCAGTACTTC.

The chain combines TRBV29-1 with TRBJ2-1; 10 bases fit TRBD2. The junction had 10 bases not matched to a gene; V was cut back by 4 bases and J by 7 bases. CDR3 size: 15 residues. Looked up from germline, CDR1 is SQVTM and CDR2 is ANQGSEA. Written as DNA, the CDR3 is TGCAGCGTTGGTATTAGCGGGGGGTCTTGGAATGAGCAGTTCTTC. Protein sequence: CSVGISGGSWNEQFF.

The gene calls are TRBV5-1 and TRBJ2-7, with 9 bases lining up with TRBD1. CDR1 and CDR2 from the germline V gene are SGHRS and YFSETQ. The CDR3 extends over 15 amino acids. J was trimmed by 2 bases and V by 4 bases; bases with no gene match: 7. This CDR3 reads CASSLRQGVTYEQYF. As DNA, the CDR3 is TGCGCCAGCAGCCTGAGACAGGGGGTCACCTACGAGCAGTACTTC.

The chain joins TRBV27 to TRBJ2-3; D is perhaps TRBD2 (6 bases). The CDR3 has 15 amino acids. Germline V gives CDR1 MNHEY, CDR2 SMNVEV (reference sequence). V lost 0 bases and J lost 9, with 16 bases in between. CDR3 coding DNA: TGTGCCAGCAGTTTATCACCGGGGGAGAGCCGCACGCAGTATTTT. This encodes CASSLSPGESRTQYF.

The chain is built from TRBV29-1 and TRBJ2-1; D call uncertain. V was clipped by 8 bases and J by 0 bases, with 26 bases between them. The CDR3 covers 18 residues. Germline CDR1 is SQVTM and CDR2 is ANQGSEA. The CDR3 sequence: CSSNVTPFSTSSYNEQFF. The CDR3 DNA follows: TGCAGCTCCAATGTGACCCCCTTCTCCACCAGCTCCTACAATGAGCAGTTCTTC.

J is TRBJ2-1 and V is TRBV25-1; 9 nucleotides match TRBD2. The CDR3 spans 12 residues. V lost 7 bases to trimming and J lost 8 bases; unmatched junction nucleotides: 3. CDR1 and CDR2 from the germline V gene are MGHDK and SYGVNS. DNA for the CDR3: TGTGCCAGCAATAGCGGGAGCTATGAGCAGTTCTTC. Residues: CASNSGSYEQFF.

The rearrangement joins TRBV9 to TRBJ2-7; D gene uncertain. CDR1 and CDR2 from the germline V gene are SGDLS and YYNGEE. The CDR3 is 14 residues long. The ends were cut back, 0 bases at V and 2 bases at J, with 9 bases in the middle. CDR3 in DNA: TGTGCCAGCAGCGTAGCTCGGGTACCCTACGAGCAGTACTTC. This sequence encodes CASSVARVPYEQYF.

Turning to this clone: A junction end diverges from the germline sequence, so it may reflect a read error. The V call is TRBV7-2, the J call TRBJ1-2, with 8 nucleotides matching TRBD1. This CDR3 has 12 amino acids. The germline V gene encodes CDR1 SGHTA and CDR2 FQGNSA. The CDR3 DNA reads TGTGCCAGCAGCTTAGGGTGGGACAGGACCTTCTTC. This sequence encodes CASSLGWDRTFF. Drawing the rest from reference TRBV7-2 and TRBJ1-2, the complete variable domain is GAGVSQSPSNKVTEKGKDVELRCDPISGHTALYWYRQSLGQGLEFLIYFQGNSAPDKSGLPSDRFSAERTGGSVSTLTIQRTQQEDSAVYLCASSLGWDRTFFGSGTRLTVV.

This chain connects TRBV14 to TRBJ2-7, with 7 bases aligning to TRBD2. Germline assignment: CDR1 SGHDN and CDR2 FVKESK. The CDR3 extends over 15 amino acids. V trimming: 4 bases; J trimming: 3 bases; junction bases outside the gene matches: 9. Here the CDR3 reads CASSPYGLVGYEQYF. CDR3 coding DNA: TGTGCCAGCAGCCCGTATGGACTAGTAGGCTACGAGCAGTACTTC.

The CDR3 DNA reads as TGTGCCAGCTCACCACGGACGGGAGGGGAACATGAGCAGTTCTTC. It codes for CASSPRTGGEHEQFF. The chain links TRBV18 to TRBJ2-1; the match to TRBD2 covers 8 bases. This CDR3 has 15 residues. Per germline, CDR1 KGHSH and CDR2 LQKENI. The trim removed 1 base at V and 8 bases at J, leaving 7 bases unmatched. The full variable domain, rest sourced from reference TRBV18 and TRBJ2-1, is NAGVMQNPRHLVRRRGQEARLRCSPMKGHSHVYWYRQLPEEGLKFMVYLQKENIIDESGMPKERFSAEFPKEGPSILRIQQVVRGDSAAYFCASSPRTGGEHEQFFGPGTRLTVL.

V gene TRBV6-4 combines with J gene TRBJ2-3; D is ambiguous. The CDR3 covers 13 residues. Germline assignment: CDR1 MRHNA and CDR2 SNTAGT. Trimming removed 1 base from V and 4 bases from J, with 6 bases in between. The CDR3 here is CASSDFAADTQYF. CDR3 bases: TGTGCCAGCAGTGACTTCGCGGCAGATACGCAGTATTTT.

The chain is built from TRBV7-9 and TRBJ2-7, with a tentative D call TRBD2 (5 bases). This CDR3 is 15 amino acids long. Looked up from germline, CDR1 is SEHNR and CDR2 is FQNEAQ (reference sequence). V was pared by 2 bases and J by 4 bases, with 15 bases between. As DNA, the CDR3 is TGTGCCAGCAGCTTAAGGTCTAGCCCTATTTACGAGCAGTACTTC. It codes for CASSLRSSPIYEQYF.